This TCR beta chain was profiled in a study of graft-versus-host responses after intestinal transplantation. In the study overall: Tacrolimus and steroids were given for around three years to all recipients after anti-thymocyte globulin induction.

The protocol was immunoSEQ multiplex PCR, while the TCRdb copy is restricted to in-frame clones and leaves out a portion. The table lists nearly 45,000 clones, 91% of them singletons, with 4.4% in the top ten. Findings of the study overall: GvH clones surfaced in recipient marrow, some emerging earlier in ileum or blood.

As to this clone: The antigen is not known. Other nucleotide sequences from this sample produce the same CDR3.

The CDR3 length is 15 residues. From germline, CDR1 is ENHRY and CDR2 SYGVKD. J was trimmed by 0 bases and V by 5 bases; bases with no gene match: 5. The TCR was taken from a human patient who received an intestinal transplant, so some T cells may come from the graft donor. The genes are TRBV10-3 and TRBJ2-7, with 9 positions matching TRBD1. The starting material was PBMCs, obtained 524 days after transplant. The CDR3: CAISSPGQGSYEQYF. The CDR3 DNA reads TGTGCCATCAGTTCTCCGGGACAGGGCTCCTACGAGCAGTACTTC.